This T cell receptor (beta chain) came from a study of blood T cell repertoires in COVID-19. Whole-study context: The United States, Italy and Spain were the sources of the acute and convalescent COVID-19 samples. T cells, B-cell-depleted T cells, or PBMCs provided the cDNA or gDNA that served as material.

With 6 bases clipped from V and 4 bases from J, the junction kept 9 bases outside the gene matches. This CDR3 has 14 amino acids. CDR1 is GTSNPN and CDR2 is SVGIG in the germline V gene (reference sequence). This clone showed up just once. Original analysis: Quantification of nucleated cells was approximated via reference gene primer amplification. The table came from immunoSEQ multiplex PCR; TCRdb's copy has only in-frame clones and leaves some out. That table is the source of V, J and clone size, and D and trimming were worked out from the DNA. Counted here are 150,000 or so clones, around four fifths occurring once; the ten biggest clones make up about a tenth.

The source material was peripheral blood. V and J are TRBV30 and TRBJ2-7, with 10 bases fitting TRBD2. The sequence came from a human donor in a cohort sampled during active COVID-19. The CDR3 DNA sequence: TGTGCCTGTTACTCGGGACTAGCGTCGTACGAGCAGTACTTC. It specifies CACYSGLASYEQYF.